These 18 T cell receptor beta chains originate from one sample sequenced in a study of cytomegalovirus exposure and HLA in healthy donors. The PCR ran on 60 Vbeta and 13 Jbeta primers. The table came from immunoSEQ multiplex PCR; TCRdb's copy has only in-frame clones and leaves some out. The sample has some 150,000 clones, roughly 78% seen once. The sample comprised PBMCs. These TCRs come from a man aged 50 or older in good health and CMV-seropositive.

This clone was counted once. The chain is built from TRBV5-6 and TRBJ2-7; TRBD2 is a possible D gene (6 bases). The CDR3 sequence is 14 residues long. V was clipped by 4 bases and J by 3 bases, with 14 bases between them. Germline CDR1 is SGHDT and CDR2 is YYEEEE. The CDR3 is CASSPLASYYEQYF. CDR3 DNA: TGTGCCAGCAGCCCGCTAGCGAGCTACTACGAGCAGTACTTC. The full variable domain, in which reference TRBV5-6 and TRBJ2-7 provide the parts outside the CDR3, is DAGVTQSPTHLIKTRGQQVTLRCSPKSGHDTVSWYQQALGQGPQFIFQYYEEEERQRGNFPDRFSGHQFPNYSSELNVNALLLGDSALYLCASSPLASYYEQYFGPGTRLTVT.

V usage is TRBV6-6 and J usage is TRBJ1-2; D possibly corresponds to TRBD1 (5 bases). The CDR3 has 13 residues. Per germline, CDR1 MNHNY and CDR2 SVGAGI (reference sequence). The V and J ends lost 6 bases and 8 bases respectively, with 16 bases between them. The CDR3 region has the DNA TGTGCCAGCAGCGATCAGGGTATGATCGGCTACACCTTC. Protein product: CASSDQGMIGYTF.

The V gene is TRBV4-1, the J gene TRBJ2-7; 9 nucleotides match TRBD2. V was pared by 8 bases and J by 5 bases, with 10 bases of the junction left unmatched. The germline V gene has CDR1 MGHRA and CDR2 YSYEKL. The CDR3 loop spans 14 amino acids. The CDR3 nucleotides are TGCGCCAGCGGCTTAGCGGGAGACGGGAACGAGCAGTACTTC. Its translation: CASGLAGDGNEQYF.

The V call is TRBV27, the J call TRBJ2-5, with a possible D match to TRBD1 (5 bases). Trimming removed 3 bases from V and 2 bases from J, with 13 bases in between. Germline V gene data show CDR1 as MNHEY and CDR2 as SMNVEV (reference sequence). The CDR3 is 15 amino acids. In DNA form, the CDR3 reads TGTGCCAGCAGTTTTGTGGCGGACAATCAAGAGACCCAGTACTTC. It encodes CASSFVADNQETQYF.

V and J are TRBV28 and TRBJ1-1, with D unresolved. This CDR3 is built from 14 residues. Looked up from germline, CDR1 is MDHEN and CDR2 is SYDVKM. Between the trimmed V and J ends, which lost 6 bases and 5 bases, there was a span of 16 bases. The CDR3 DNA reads TGTGCCAGCAGCCCGCCGGGATTTTGGACTGAAGCTTTCTTT. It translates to CASSPPGFWTEAFF. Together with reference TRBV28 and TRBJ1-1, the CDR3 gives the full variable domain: DVKVTQSSRYLVKRTGEKVFLECVQDMDHENMFWYRQDPGLGLRLIYFSYDVKMKEKGDIPEGYSVSREKKERFSLILESASTNQTSMYLCASSPPGFWTEAFFGQGTRLTVV.

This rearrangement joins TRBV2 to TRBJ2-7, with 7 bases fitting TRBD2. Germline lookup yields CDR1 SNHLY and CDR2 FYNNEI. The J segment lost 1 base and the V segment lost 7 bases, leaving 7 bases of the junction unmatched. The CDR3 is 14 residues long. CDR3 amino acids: CASNKREFSYEQYF. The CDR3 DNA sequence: TGTGCCAGCAATAAGCGGGAATTTTCCTACGAGCAGTACTTC.

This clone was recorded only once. In nucleotides, the CDR3 is TGTGCCAGCAAACCTCCAACCGGGACTAGCGGGCCGTGGGGGGGGAACACCGGGGAGCTGTTTTTT. Translated: CASKPPTGTSGPWGGNTGELFF. V usage is TRBV28 and J usage is TRBJ2-2; TRBD2 matches at 12 bases. The ends lost 7 bases at V and 1 base at J; junction bases unmatched: 22. The CDR3 has 22 residues. CDR1 and CDR2 from the germline V gene are MDHEN and SYDVKM. The whole variable domain, filled in from reference TRBV28 and TRBJ2-2, reads DVKVTQSSRYLVKRTGEKVFLECVQDMDHENMFWYRQDPGLGLRLIYFSYDVKMKEKGDIPEGYSVSREKKERFSLILESASTNQTSMYLCASKPPTGTSGPWGGNTGELFFGEGSRLTVL.

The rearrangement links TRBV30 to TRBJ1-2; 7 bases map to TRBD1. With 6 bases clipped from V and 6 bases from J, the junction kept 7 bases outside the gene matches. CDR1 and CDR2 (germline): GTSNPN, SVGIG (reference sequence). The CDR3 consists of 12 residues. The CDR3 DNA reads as TGTGCCTGTCACAGGGGTAGGCATGGCTACACCTTC. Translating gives CACHRGRHGYTF.

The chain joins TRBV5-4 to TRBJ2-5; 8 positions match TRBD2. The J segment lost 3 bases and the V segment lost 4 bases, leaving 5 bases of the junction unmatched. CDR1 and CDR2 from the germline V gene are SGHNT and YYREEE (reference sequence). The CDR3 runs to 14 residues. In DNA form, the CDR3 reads TGTGCCAGCAGCCCTGGGACTAGTGAAGAGACCCAGTACTTC. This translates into CASSPGTSEETQYF.

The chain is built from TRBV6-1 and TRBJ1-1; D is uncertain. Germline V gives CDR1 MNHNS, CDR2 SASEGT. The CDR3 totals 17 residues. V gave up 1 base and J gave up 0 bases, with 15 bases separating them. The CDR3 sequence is CASSEERLAALNTEAFF. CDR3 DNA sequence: TGTGCCAGCAGTGAAGAGAGGCTTGCAGCCTTGAACACTGAAGCTTTCTTT.

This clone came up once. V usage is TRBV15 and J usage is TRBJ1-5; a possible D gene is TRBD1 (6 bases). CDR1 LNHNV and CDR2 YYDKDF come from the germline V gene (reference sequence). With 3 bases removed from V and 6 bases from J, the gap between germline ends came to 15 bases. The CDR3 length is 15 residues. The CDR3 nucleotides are TGTGCCACCAGCAGCGGTAGGGGGGGCAGTCAGCCCCAGCATTTT. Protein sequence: CATSSGRGGSQPQHF. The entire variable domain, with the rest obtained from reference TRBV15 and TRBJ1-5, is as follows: DAMVIQNPRYQVTQFGKPVTLSCSQTLNHNVMYWYQQKSSQAPKLLFHYYDKDFNNEADTPDNFQSRRPNTSFCFLDIRSPGLGDTAMYLCATSSGRGGSQPQHFGDGTRLSIL.

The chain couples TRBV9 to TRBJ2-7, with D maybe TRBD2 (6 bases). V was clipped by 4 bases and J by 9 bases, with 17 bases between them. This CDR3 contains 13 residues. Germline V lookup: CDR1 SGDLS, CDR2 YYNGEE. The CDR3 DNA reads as TGTGCCAGCAGCTGGCGGGACTCCTCTCCGCAGTACTTC. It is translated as CASSWRDSSPQYF.

The CDR3: CASGRDRVYEQYF. In DNA, the CDR3 is TGTGCCAGTGGCCGGGACAGGGTATACGAGCAGTACTTC. The chain couples TRBV6-1 to TRBJ2-7; 9 bases fit TRBD1. V shed 9 bases and J 4 bases; nucleotides not matched to a gene: 7. This CDR3 spans 13 amino acids. Per the germline V gene, CDR1 is MNHNS and CDR2 is SASEGT.

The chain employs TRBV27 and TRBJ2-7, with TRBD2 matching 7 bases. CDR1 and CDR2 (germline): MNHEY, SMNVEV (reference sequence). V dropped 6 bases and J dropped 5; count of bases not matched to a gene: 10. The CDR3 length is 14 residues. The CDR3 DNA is TGTGCCAGCAGGGCCGGGACTACGAACCACGAGCAGTACTTC. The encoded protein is CASRAGTTNHEQYF.

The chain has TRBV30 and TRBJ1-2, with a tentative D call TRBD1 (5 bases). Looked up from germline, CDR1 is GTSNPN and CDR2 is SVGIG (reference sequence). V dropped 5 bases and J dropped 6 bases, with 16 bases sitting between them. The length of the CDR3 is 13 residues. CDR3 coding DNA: TGTGCCTGGGGCCCTTCAGGGAGGAATGGCTACACCTTC. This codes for CAWGPSGRNGYTF.

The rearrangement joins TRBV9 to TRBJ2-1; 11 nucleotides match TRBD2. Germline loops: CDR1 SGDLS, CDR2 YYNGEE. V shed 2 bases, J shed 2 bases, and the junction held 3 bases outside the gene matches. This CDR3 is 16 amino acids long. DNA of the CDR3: TGTGCCAGCAGCGTCGGGGGACTAGCGGCCTACAATGAGCAGTTCTTC. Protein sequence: CASSVGGLAAYNEQFF.

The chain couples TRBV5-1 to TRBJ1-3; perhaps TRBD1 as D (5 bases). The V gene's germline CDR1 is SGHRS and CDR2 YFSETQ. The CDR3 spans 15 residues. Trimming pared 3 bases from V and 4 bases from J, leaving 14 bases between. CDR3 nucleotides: TGCGCCAGCAGCTCCTCAGCAGGGTCCGGAAACACCATATATTTT. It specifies CASSSSAGSGNTIYF.

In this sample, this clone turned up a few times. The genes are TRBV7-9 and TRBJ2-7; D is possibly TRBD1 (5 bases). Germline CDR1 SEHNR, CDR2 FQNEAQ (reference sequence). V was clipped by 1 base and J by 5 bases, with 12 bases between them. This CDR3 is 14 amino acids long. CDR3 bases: TGTGCCAGCAGCTTAGGTCAGGGATCCAACGAGCAGTACTTC. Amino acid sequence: CASSLGQGSNEQYF.